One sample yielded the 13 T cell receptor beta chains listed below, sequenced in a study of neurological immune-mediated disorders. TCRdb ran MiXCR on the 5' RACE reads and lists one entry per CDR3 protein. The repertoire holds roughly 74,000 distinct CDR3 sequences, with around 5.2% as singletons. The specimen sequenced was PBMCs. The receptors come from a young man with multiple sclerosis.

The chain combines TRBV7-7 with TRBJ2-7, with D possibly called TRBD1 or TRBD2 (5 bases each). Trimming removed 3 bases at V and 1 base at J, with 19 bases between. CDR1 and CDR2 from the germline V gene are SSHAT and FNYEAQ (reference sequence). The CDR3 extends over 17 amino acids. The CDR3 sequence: CASSFCAWDGQSYEQYF. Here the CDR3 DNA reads TGTGCCAGCAGCTTTTGTGCCTGGGACGGACAATCCTACGAGCAGTACTTC.

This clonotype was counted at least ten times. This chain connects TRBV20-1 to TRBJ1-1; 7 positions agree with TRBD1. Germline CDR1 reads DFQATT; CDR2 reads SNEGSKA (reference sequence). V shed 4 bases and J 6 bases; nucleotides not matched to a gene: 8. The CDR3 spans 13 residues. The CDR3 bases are TGCAGTGCTACCCCGGGACAGATTTCTGAAGCTTTCTTT. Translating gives CSATPGQISEAFF.

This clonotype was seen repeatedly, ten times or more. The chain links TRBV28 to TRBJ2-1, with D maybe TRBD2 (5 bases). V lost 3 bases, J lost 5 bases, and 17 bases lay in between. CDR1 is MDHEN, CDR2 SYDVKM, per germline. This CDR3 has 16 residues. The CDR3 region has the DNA TGTGCCAGCAGTTTGGTGAGCGGTAGACGGAACAATGAGCAGTTCTTC. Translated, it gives CASSLVSGRRNNEQFF.

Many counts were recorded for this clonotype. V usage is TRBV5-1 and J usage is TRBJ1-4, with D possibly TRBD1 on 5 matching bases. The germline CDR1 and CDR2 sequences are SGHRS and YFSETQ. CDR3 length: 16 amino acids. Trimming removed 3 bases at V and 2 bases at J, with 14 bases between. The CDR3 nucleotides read TGCGCCAGCAGCTCCAACCCGACAGATACTAATGAAAAACTGTTTTTT. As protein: CASSSNPTDTNEKLFF.

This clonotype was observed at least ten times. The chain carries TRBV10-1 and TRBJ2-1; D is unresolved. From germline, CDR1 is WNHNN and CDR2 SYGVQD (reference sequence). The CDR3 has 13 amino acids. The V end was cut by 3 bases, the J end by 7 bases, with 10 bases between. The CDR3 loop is CASSDMGFNEQFF. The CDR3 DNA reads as TGCGCCAGCAGTGATATGGGCTTTAATGAGCAGTTCTTC.

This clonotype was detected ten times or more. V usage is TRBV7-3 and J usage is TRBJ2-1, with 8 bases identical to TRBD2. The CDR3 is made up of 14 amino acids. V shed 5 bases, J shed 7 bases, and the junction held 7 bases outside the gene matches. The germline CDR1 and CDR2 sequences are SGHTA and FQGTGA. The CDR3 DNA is TGTGCCAGCAGCACCGGGACTAGAGGGAATGAGCAGTTCTTC. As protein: CASSTGTRGNEQFF.

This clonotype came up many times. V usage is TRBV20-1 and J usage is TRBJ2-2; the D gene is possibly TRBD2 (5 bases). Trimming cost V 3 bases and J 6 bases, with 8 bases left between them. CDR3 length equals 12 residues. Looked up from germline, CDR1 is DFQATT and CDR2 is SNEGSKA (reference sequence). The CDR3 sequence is CSARRVAGELFF. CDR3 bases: TGCAGTGCTAGGAGGGTGGCCGGGGAGCTGTTTTTT.

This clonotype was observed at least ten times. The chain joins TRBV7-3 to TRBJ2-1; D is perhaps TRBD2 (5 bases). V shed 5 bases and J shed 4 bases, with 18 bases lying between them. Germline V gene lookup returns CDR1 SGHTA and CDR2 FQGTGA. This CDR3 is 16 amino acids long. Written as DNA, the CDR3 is TGTGCCAGCAGCCCAACATTACTAGGCGGGTACAATGAGCAGTTCTTC. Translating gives CASSPTLLGGYNEQFF. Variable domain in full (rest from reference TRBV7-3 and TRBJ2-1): GAGVSQTPSNKVTEKGKYVELRCDPISGHTALYWYRQSLGQGPEFLIYFQGTGAADDSGLPNDRFFAVRPEGSVSTLKIQRTERGDSAVYLCASSPTLLGGYNEQFFGPGTRLTVL.

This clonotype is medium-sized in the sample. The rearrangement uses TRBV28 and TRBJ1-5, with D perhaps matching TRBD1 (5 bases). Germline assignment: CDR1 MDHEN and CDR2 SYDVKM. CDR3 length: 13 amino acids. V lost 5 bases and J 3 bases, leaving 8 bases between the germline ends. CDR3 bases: TGTGCCAGCAGTGGCAGGGACAATCAGCCCCAGCATTTT. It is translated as CASSGRDNQPQHF.

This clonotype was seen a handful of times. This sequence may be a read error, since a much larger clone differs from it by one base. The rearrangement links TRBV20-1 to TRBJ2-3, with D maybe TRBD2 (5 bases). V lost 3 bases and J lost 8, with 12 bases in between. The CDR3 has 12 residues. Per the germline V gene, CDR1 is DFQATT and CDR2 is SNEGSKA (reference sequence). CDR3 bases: TGCAGTGCTAGTAAGGAGGTCGTTACGCAGTATTTT. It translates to CSASKEVVTQYF.

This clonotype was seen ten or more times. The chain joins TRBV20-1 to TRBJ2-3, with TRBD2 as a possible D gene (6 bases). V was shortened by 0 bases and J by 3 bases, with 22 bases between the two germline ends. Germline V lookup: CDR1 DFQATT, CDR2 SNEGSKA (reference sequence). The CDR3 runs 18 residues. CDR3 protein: CSARDAPVRRGRTDTQYF. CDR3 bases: TGCAGTGCTAGAGATGCCCCTGTTCGGCGGGGAAGAACAGATACGCAGTATTTT.

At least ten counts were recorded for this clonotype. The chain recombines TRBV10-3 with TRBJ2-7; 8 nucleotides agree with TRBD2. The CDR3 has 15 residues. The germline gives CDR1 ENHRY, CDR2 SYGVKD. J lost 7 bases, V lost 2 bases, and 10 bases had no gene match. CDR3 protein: CAISEPGLGVQEQYF. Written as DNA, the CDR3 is TGTGCCATCAGTGAGCCGGGACTAGGTGTACAGGAGCAGTACTTC.

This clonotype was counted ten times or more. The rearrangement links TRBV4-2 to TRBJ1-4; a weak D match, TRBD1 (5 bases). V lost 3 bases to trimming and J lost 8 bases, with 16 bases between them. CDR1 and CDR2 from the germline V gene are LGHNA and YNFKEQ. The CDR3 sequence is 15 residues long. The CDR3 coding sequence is TGTGCCAGCAGCCAGGGGGGTCAGGGTAAAGAAAAACTGTTTTTT. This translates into CASSQGGQGKEKLFF.